These 30 T cell receptor beta chains share one sample of origin, sequenced in a study of spatial heterogeneity in lung cancer (dated by TCRdb to the late 2010s). Library preparation employed 5' RACE. Sequencing used a NextSeq 500. TCRdb reprocessed the public reads (quality trimming at Q25 with fastp, clone calling with MiXCR) and kept in-frame beta chains. Entries are consolidated by CDR3 protein sequence, retaining the most common genes and DNA. Present in this sample are some 25,000 distinct CDR3 sequences, 4% to 5% of which were seen just once. More than 4% of the sample rests with the top ten. The time point label, read with the paper, signifies: sample taken at primary tumor resection. The input for sequencing was PBMCs, taken at surgery. The receptors stem from a male donor with early-stage non-small cell lung cancer.

This clonotype was detected many times. The chain joins TRBV18 to TRBJ2-5; D remains unclear. The CDR3 sequence is 14 residues long. CDR1 KGHSH and CDR2 LQKENI come from the germline V gene. Trimming left V 0 bases short and J 2 bases short, with 7 bases between. The CDR3 region has the DNA TGTGCCAGCTCACCACCCCCCGGGCAAGAGACCCAGTACTTC. Its translation is CASSPPPGQETQYF.

This clonotype was seen many times. The chain couples TRBV6-4 to TRBJ1-5, with unresolved D. The CDR3 runs 12 residues. Germline V CDR1 and CDR2: MRHNA, SNTAGT. Trimming cost V 2 bases and J 4 bases, with 3 bases left between them. CDR3 amino acids: CASSDGNQPQHF. CDR3 bases: TGTGCCAGCAGTGACGGGAATCAGCCCCAGCATTTT.

There are many counts of this clonotype. This chain connects TRBV24-1 to TRBJ2-7; TRBD1 is a possible D gene (5 bases). This CDR3 has 16 amino acids. The ends were cut back, 3 bases at V and 2 bases at J, with 16 bases in the middle. The germline V gene has CDR1 KGHDR and CDR2 SFDVKD. CDR3 protein: CATSDGKAGRTYEQYF. In DNA, the CDR3 is TGTGCCACCAGTGATGGGAAGGCAGGGCGCACCTACGAGCAGTACTTC.

In this sample, this clonotype turned up many times. V gene TRBV10-3 combines with J gene TRBJ2-1, with D hard to call. The CDR3 extends over 19 amino acids. Per germline, CDR1 ENHRY and CDR2 SYGVKD. Trimming shortened V by 0 bases and J by 1 base, and 19 bases separated the two germline ends. The DNA of the CDR3 is TGTGCCATCAGTGAGTCGATGGGCCTACGGGTGCAGTCCTACAATGAGCAGTTCTTC. Its protein product is CAISESMGLRVQSYNEQFF.

This clonotype was seen many times. The J gene is TRBJ2-7, the V gene TRBV3-1; D uncertain. The V end was cut by 1 base, the J end by 2 bases, with 12 bases between. Germline CDR1 LGHDT, CDR2 YNNKEL (reference sequence). This CDR3 is 15 amino acids long. The CDR3 spells CASSQVLGAAYEQYF. In nucleotides, the CDR3 is TGTGCCAGCAGCCAAGTACTGGGTGCCGCCTACGAGCAGTACTTC.

The sample holds many counts of this clonotype. Here the CDR3 DNA reads TGTGCCAGCAGCTACCCGGACAGGAGCTACGAGCAGTACTTC. It yields the protein CASSYPDRSYEQYF. The chain employs TRBV28 and TRBJ2-7, with 7 bases lining up with TRBD1. Germline CDR1 MDHEN, CDR2 SYDVKM. The CDR3 has 14 amino acids. After removal of 6 bases from V and 3 bases from J, the junction contained 8 bases not matched to a gene.

This clonotype was detected a few times. Compared with germline, one end of the junction differs, possibly owing to a read error. The chain couples TRBV15 to TRBJ2-1; no clear D gene. Germline V gene sequence: CDR1 LNHNV, CDR2 YYDKDF (reference sequence). The CDR3 is 15 amino acids. CDR3 DNA: TGTGTCACCAGCAGAGATGCAAGCTCCTACAATGAGCAGTTCTTC. This codes for CVTSRDASSYNEQFF. The variable domain in full, with the rest retrieved from reference TRBV15 and TRBJ2-1, is DAMVIQNPRYQVTQFGKPVTLSCSQTLNHNVMYWYQQKSSQAPKLLFHYYDKDFNNEADTPDNFQSRRPNTSFCFLDIRSPGLGDTAMYLCVTSRDASSYNEQFFGPGTRLTVL.

This clonotype was seen repeatedly, ten times or more. This sequence joins TRBV7-3 and TRBJ2-2; 7 bases align to TRBD2. V lost 2 bases, J lost 5 bases, and 8 bases stayed unmatched. CDR3 length: 16 residues. The germline CDR1 and CDR2 sequences are SGHTA and FQGTGA. The CDR3 loop reads CASSLLAGAGTGELFF. The CDR3 coding sequence is TGTGCCAGCAGCTTATTGGCGGGAGCCGGAACCGGGGAGCTGTTTTTT.

This clonotype was seen repeatedly, ten times or more. The rearrangement joins TRBV28 to TRBJ1-2, with D perhaps TRBD1 (6 bases). This CDR3 region has 14 residues. The V gene's germline CDR1 is MDHEN and CDR2 SYDVKM. Trimming shortened V by 1 base and J by 8 bases, and 14 bases separated the two germline ends. The CDR3 reads CASSLSGVSRGYTF. The CDR3 nucleotides are TGTGCCAGCAGTTTATCAGGGGTCTCTCGAGGCTACACCTTC.

This clonotype was recorded many times. This sequence joins TRBV6-6 and TRBJ2-7, with 7 bases aligning to TRBD1. This CDR3 has 12 amino acids. Germline V gene lookup returns CDR1 MNHNY and CDR2 SVGAGI (reference sequence). The V segment lost 7 bases and the J segment 6 bases; nucleotides outside the gene matches: 6. This chain's CDR3 is CASNRQGGEQYF. CDR3 in DNA: TGTGCCAGCAATCGACAGGGCGGCGAGCAGTACTTC.

This clonotype was seen ten or more times. The rearrangement uses TRBV15 and TRBJ1-4; TRBD1 might be the D (5 bases). The V end was cut by 7 bases, the J end by 0 bases, with 9 bases between. Germline lookup yields CDR1 LNHNV and CDR2 YYDKDF (reference sequence). The CDR3 is 14 residues long. CDR3 in DNA: TGTGCCACCACCGAGACAGCAACTAATGAAAAACTGTTTTTT. This codes for CATTETATNEKLFF.

This clonotype was recorded at least ten times. This rearrangement joins TRBV27 to TRBJ2-5, with 7 nucleotides matching TRBD1. The CDR3 spans 15 residues. V was clipped by 6 bases and J by 0 bases; unmatched bases: 7. CDR1 is MNHEY and CDR2 is SMNVEV in the germline V gene (reference sequence). In DNA, the CDR3 is TGTGCCAGCAGCCAAATTGGGACAGACCAAGAGACCCAGTACTTC. This gives the protein CASSQIGTDQETQYF.

This clonotype came up many times. The chain couples TRBV6-5 to TRBJ1-5; TRBD1 might be the D (5 bases). The CDR3 extends over 16 amino acids. V lost 7 bases and J lost 0, with 16 bases in between. The germline gives CDR1 MNHEY, CDR2 SVGAGI. The CDR3 region has the DNA TGTGCCAGCAAAGCCGGGACCGAGTATAGCAATCAGCCCCAGCATTTT. Translated: CASKAGTEYSNQPQHF.

This clonotype was counted many times. This sequence joins TRBV7-9 and TRBJ1-3; D gene uncertain. Deletions cut 5 bases from V and 0 bases from J, with 14 bases between. Germline CDR1 and CDR2: SEHNR and FQNEAQ (reference sequence). This CDR3 has 16 amino acids. CDR3: CASSPPSGSSGNTIYF. CDR3 DNA: TGTGCCAGCAGCCCTCCGTCCGGATCCTCTGGAAACACCATATATTTT. Looking up the rest from reference TRBV7-9 and TRBJ1-3 gives the full variable domain: DTGVSQNPRHKITKRGQNVTFRCDPISEHNRLYWYRQTLGQGPEFLTYFQNEAQLEKSRLLSDRFSAERPKGSFSTLEIQRTEQGDSAMYLCASSPPSGSSGNTIYFGEGSWLTVV.

This clonotype was seen more than once but under ten times. The chain's CDR3 is CASSALGGGARSYNEQFF. The CDR3, as DNA: TGTGCCAGCAGCGCATTGGGCGGGGGGGCCCGCTCCTACAATGAGCAGTTCTTC. The chain links TRBV9 to TRBJ2-1; 9 positions agree with TRBD2. This CDR3 region has 18 residues. J gave up 0 bases and V 3 bases, and 10 bases lay outside the gene matches. In germline, CDR1 is SGDLS, CDR2 YYNGEE.

This clonotype was recorded many times. This sequence joins TRBV7-2 and TRBJ1-5; possibly TRBD1 for D (5 bases). Germline lookup yields CDR1 SGHTA and CDR2 FQGNSA. V lost 1 base and J 3 bases, leaving 7 bases between the germline ends. This CDR3 has 14 amino acids. The CDR3 DNA reads TGTGCCAGCAGCTTAGGGGGCACCAATCAGCCCCAGCATTTT. This gives the protein CASSLGGTNQPQHF.

This clonotype has ten or more counts. Sequence at one end of the junction differs from germline and may be a read error. The chain employs TRBV7-7 and TRBJ2-5; maybe TRBD2 (6 bases). Germline CDR1 reads SSHAT; CDR2 reads FNYEAQ (reference sequence). CDR3 length equals 14 residues. CDR3 protein: CASSHSGRQETQYF. CDR3 bases: TGTGCTAGCAGTCACAGCGGGCGACAAGAGACCCAGTACTTC.

This clonotype was detected ten times or more. The CDR3 nucleotides are TGTGCCAGCAGCGCGATCACAGATACGCAGTATTTT. This sequence encodes CASSAITDTQYF. The chain uses TRBV9 and TRBJ2-3, with unresolved D. Germline-derived CDR1 and CDR2 are SGDLS and YYNGEE. CDR3 size: 12 residues. With 3 bases removed from V and 2 bases from J, the gap between germline ends came to 4 bases.

This chain joins TRBV6-1 and TRBJ2-7, with D unclear. The V and J ends lost 6 bases and 3 bases respectively, with 9 bases between them. Looked up from germline, CDR1 is MNHNS and CDR2 is SASEGT. This CDR3 contains 12 residues. CDR3 region: CASRGRYYEQYF. DNA of the CDR3: TGTGCCAGCAGGGGCCGTTACTACGAGCAGTACTTC.

This clonotype was observed at least ten times. The J gene is TRBJ1-1, the V gene TRBV5-1, with TRBD1 as a possible D gene (5 bases). The CDR3 has 13 amino acids. The V gene's germline CDR1 is SGHRS and CDR2 YFSETQ. V was cut by 5 bases and J by 5 bases, with 13 bases left in between. CDR3 loop: CASSALTATEAFF. CDR3 bases: TGCGCCAGCAGTGCCTTGACAGCGACTGAAGCTTTCTTT.

In this sample, this clonotype turned up many times. The CDR3: CSARGAGSPLHF. Written as DNA, the CDR3 is TGCAGTGCGCGGGGGGCCGGCTCACCCCTCCACTTT. V gene TRBV20-1 combines with J gene TRBJ1-6; a weak D match, TRBD1 (6 bases). Trimming stripped 6 bases from V and 10 bases from J, with 13 bases between. The CDR3 contains 12 residues. CDR1 is DFQATT and CDR2 is SNEGSKA in the germline V gene (reference sequence).

This clonotype was recorded many times. The chain joins TRBV11-2 to TRBJ2-1; D not resolved. Per germline, CDR1 SGHAT and CDR2 FQNNGV. CDR3 size: 14 residues. V was clipped by 7 bases and J by 7 bases, with 17 bases between them. The CDR3 loop is CASTLSAGDNEQFF. CDR3 bases: TGTGCCAGCACCCTAAGTGCTGGGGATAATGAGCAGTTCTTC.

This clonotype occurred many times. The final CDR3 position lacks the conserved phenylalanine or tryptophan, pointing to a likely read error. The chain couples TRBV12-3 or TRBV12-4 to TRBJ2-3; 9 nucleotides line up with TRBD2. The CDR3 runs 14 residues. With 7 bases clipped from V and 2 bases from J, the junction kept 4 bases outside the gene matches. The CDR3 nucleotides are TGTGCCAGCAATCTAGCGGGGCACACAGATACGCAGTATTCT. It codes for CASNLAGHTDTQYS.

This clonotype has ten or more counts. The rearrangement joins TRBV30 to TRBJ2-5; D gene unclear. The germline CDR1 and CDR2 sequences are GTSNPN and SVGIG (reference sequence). The CDR3 has 11 residues. V shed 2 bases and J shed 5 bases, with 6 bases lying between them. The CDR3 nucleotides are TGTGCCTGGAGTAACTGGGAGACCCAGTACTTC. Its translation is CAWSNWETQYF.

There are many counts of this clonotype. The V and J genes are TRBV19 and TRBJ2-3; 9 bases fit TRBD2. The CDR3 spans 14 residues. CDR1 and CDR2 (germline): LNHDA, SQIVND (reference sequence). V trimming: 6 bases; J trimming: 5 bases; junction bases outside the gene matches: 6. The CDR3 protein is CASRESSGRDTQYF. CDR3 nucleotide sequence: TGTGCCAGTAGGGAGAGTAGCGGGAGAGATACGCAGTATTTT.

By frequency in the sample, this clonotype is medium-sized. The V call is TRBV12-3 or TRBV12-4, the J call TRBJ2-7; weak D call: TRBD2 (5 bases). V was clipped by 3 bases and J by 2 bases, with 8 bases between them. CDR3 length equals 13 residues. CDR3 DNA sequence: TGTGCCAGCAGTTTCAGCGGAACCTACGAGCAGTACTTC. As protein: CASSFSGTYEQYF.

This clonotype occurred many times. V gene TRBV6-5 combines with J gene TRBJ2-1, with D perhaps assigned TRBD1 or TRBD2 (5 bases each). The CDR3 spans 16 residues. Trimming took off 2 bases at V and 1 base at J, with 12 bases between the two ends. Germline loops: CDR1 MNHEY, CDR2 SVGAGI. The CDR3 protein is CASSYEGTRSYNEQFF. DNA for the CDR3: TGTGCCAGCAGTTACGAAGGGACCAGATCCTACAATGAGCAGTTCTTC.

In this sample, this clonotype turned up many times. The gene calls are TRBV7-3 and TRBJ2-1; TRBD1 or TRBD2 may be the D gene (5 bases each). CDR3 length: 14 residues. The germline CDR1 and CDR2 sequences are SGHTA and FQGTGA. V was shortened by 2 bases and J by 6 bases, with 11 bases between the two germline ends. The CDR3 reads CASSLSLGANEQFF. The CDR3 DNA follows: TGTGCCAGCAGCTTATCACTAGGGGCCAATGAGCAGTTCTTC.

This clonotype occurred many times. This CDR3 reads CASSYSRGGQTEAFF. CDR3 nucleotides: TGTGCCAGCAGTTACTCGCGGGGGGGACAGACTGAAGCTTTCTTT. The chain has TRBV6-5 and TRBJ1-1; 7 bases align to TRBD1. CDR1 and CDR2 (germline): MNHEY, SVGAGI. The V segment lost 0 bases and the J segment 5 bases; nucleotides outside the gene matches: 6. The CDR3 has 15 amino acids.

This clonotype was observed at least ten times. This chain links TRBV28 with TRBJ1-1; 7 nucleotides line up with TRBD1. CDR1 and CDR2 from the germline V gene are MDHEN and SYDVKM. V gave up 5 bases and J gave up 10 bases; unmatched junction bases: 10. The CDR3 consists of 13 residues. CDR3 sequence reads: CASSPLTGFGAFF. The CDR3 coding sequence is TGTGCCAGCAGTCCCTTGACAGGGTTCGGAGCTTTCTTT.